This T cell receptor beta chain was recovered during a study of identical twins' blood T cells. Deletions cut 2 bases from V and 5 bases from J, with 9 bases between. Germline CDR1 SGHRS, CDR2 YFSETQ. The CDR3 spans 13 residues. As regards this clonotype: The target antigen is unknown.

Study-wide results and limits: Twin similarity might stem from environmental factors, not only genetics.

A previously described protocol, modified, built RNA-based TCR cDNA libraries. Both ends of each TCR cDNA library bore sample-specific barcodes. From the 5' RACE reads, TCRdb called clonotypes with MiXCR, one entry per CDR3 protein. This sample yields around 380,000 distinct CDR3 sequences, of which approximately 30% are seen a single time; roughly 5.5% belongs to the top ten. The receptor comes from a woman aged 18 to 49 in good health. The chain has TRBV5-1 and TRBJ2-3; D is uncertain. Sequenced: PBMCs. Here the CDR3 DNA reads TGCGCCAGCAGCTTCCGTAGAGGAGATACGCAGTATTTT. It is translated as CASSFRRGDTQYF.